This entry describes one TCR beta chain. The sample belongs to a study of T cells after yellow fever vaccination. Germline-derived CDR1 and CDR2 are SGHKS and YYEKEE (reference sequence). The CDR3 covers 16 residues. The junction had 4 bases not matched to a gene; V was cut back by 0 bases and J by 6 bases. TCRdb re-derived calls from the 5' RACE reads in MiXCR, one entry per CDR3 protein. The data show 500,000 to 650,000 distinct CDR3 sequences, 9% to 15% seen once. Sequences were derived from PBMCs, sampled on the day of the yellow fever booster vaccination. The chain recombines TRBV5-5 with TRBJ1-5; 12 bases agree with TRBD1. This receptor was identified in a man aged 25-45 years who received the YFV17D yellow fever vaccine. For the CDR3, the DNA is TGTGCCAGCAGCTTGGCGGGGACAGGGGGCGTTCAGCCCCAGCATTTT. This encodes CASSLAGTGGVQPQHF.